This T cell receptor (beta chain) was identified during a study of TIL therapy for anti-PD-1-resistant metastatic lung cancer. In the study overall: Patients then received nivolumab; progressors got lymphodepletion, TIL and IL-2. Median patient age was 54, ranging about 38-80 years.

The immunoSEQ assay was v3. Survey-level samples got 1.5 million to 2 million read pairs; deep-level samples got about 5-6.5 million. Produced via immunoSEQ multiplex PCR; TCRdb's table is partial and in-frame only. The data show some 45,000 clones, around 85% seen once. The time point here: pre-treatment sample, taken before nivolumab and TIL therapy. This material consisted of blood, taken at baseline. The sequence was collected from a person aged 25-80 years with non-small cell lung cancer.

The CDR3 loop is CASSLSRVQPQHF. CDR3 nucleotides: TGTGCCAGCAGTTTATCCAGGGTTCAGCCCCAGCATTTT. This chain links TRBV28 with TRBJ1-5; D possibly corresponds to TRBD1 (5 bases). V lost 1 base to trimming and J lost 6 bases, with 7 bases between them. The CDR3 totals 13 residues. Germline V gene data show CDR1 as MDHEN and CDR2 as SYDVKM.